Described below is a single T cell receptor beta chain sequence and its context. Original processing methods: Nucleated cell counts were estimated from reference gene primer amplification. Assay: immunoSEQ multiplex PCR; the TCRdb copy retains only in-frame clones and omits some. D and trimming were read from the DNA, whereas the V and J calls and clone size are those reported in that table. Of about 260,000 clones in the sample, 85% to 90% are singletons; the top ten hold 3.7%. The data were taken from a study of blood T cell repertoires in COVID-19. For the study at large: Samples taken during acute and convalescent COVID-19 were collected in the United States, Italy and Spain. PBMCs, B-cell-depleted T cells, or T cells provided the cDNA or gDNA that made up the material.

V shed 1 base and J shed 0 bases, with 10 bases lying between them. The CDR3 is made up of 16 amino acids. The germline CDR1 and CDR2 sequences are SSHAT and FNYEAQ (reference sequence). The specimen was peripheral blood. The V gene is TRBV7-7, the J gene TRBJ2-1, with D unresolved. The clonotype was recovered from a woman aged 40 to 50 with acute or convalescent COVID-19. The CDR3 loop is CASSLVPVNSYNEQFF. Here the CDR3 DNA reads TGTGCCAGCAGCTTAGTTCCGGTAAACTCCTACAATGAGCAGTTCTTC.